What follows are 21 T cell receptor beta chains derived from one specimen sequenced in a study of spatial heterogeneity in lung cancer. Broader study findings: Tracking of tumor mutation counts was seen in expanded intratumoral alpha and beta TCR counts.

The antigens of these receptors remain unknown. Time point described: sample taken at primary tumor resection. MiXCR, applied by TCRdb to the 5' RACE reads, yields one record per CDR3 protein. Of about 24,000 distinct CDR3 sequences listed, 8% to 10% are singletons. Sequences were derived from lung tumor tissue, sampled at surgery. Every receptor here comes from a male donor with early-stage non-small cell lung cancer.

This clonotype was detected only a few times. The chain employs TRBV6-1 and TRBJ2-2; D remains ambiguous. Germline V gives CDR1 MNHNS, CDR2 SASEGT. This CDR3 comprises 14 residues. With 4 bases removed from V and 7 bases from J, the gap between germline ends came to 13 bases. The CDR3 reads CASSVSTLRGELFF. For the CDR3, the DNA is TGTGCCAGCAGTGTATCGACCCTTCGCGGGGAGCTGTTTTTT.

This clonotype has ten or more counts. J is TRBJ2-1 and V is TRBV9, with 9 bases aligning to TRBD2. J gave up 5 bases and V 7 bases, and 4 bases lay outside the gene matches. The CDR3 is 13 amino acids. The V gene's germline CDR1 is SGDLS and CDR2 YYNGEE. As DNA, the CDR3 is TGTGCCAGCGCTAGCGGGGCTAACAATGAGCAGTTCTTC. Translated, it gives CASASGANNEQFF.

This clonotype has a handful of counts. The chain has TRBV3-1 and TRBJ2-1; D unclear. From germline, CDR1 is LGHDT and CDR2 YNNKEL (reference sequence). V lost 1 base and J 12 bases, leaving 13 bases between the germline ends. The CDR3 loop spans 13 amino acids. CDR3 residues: CASSQGYADAQFF. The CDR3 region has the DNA TGTGCCAGCAGCCAAGGGTACGCGGACGCGCAGTTCTTC.

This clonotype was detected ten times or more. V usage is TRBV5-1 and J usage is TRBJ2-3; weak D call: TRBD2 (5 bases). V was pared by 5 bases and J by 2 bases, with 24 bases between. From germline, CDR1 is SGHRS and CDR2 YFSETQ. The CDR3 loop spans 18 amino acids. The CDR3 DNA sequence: TGCGCCAGCAGGAAAGAGAGGAGCGGAGACCCTTTCACAGATACGCAGTATTTT. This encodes CASRKERSGDPFTDTQYF.

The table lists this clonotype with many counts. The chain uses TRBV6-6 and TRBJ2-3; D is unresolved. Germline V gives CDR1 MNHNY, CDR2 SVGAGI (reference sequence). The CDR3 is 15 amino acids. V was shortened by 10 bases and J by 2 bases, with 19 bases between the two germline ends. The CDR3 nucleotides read TGTGCCACCTTACCGCCGGTGTGGGACACAGATACGCAGTATTTT. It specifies CATLPPVWDTDTQYF.

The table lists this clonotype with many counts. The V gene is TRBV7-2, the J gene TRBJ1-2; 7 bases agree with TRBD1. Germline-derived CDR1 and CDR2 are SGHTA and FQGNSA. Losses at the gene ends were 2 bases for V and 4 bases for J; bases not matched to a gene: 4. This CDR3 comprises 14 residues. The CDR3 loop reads CASSLRGTVYGYTF. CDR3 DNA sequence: TGTGCCAGCAGCTTAAGGGGGACAGTCTATGGCTACACCTTC.

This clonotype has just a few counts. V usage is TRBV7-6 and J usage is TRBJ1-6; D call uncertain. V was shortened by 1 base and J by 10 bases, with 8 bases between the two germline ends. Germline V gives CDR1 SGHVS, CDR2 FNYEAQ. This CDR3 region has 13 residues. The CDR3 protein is CASSLDSRSPLHF. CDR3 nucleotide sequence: TGTGCCAGCAGCTTAGACAGCAGGTCACCCCTCCACTTT. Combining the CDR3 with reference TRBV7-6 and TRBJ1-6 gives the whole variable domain GAGVSQSPRYKVTKRGQDVALRCDPISGHVSLYWYRQALGQGPEFLTYFNYEAQQDKSGLPNDRFSAERPEGSISTLTIQRTEQRDSAMYRCASSLDSRSPLHFGNGTRLTVT.

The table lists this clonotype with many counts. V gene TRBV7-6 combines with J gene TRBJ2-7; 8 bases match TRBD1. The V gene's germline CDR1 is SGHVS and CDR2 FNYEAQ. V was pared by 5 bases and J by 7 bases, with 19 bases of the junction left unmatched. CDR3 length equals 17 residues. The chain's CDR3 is CASSPYPTGTGGWEQYF. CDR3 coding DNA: TGTGCCAGCAGCCCCTACCCAACCGGGACAGGCGGGTGGGAGCAGTACTTC.

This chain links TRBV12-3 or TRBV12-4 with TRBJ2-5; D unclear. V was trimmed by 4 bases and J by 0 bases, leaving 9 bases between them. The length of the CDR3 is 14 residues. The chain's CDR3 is CASSYGSYQETQYF. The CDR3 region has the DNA TGTGCCAGCAGTTATGGCTCATACCAAGAGACCCAGTACTTC.

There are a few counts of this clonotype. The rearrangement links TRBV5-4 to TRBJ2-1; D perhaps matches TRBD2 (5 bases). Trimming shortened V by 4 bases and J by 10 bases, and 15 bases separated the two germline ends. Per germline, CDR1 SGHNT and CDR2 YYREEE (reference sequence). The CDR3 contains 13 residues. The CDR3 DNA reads TGTGCCAGCAGCCTGCAGCGAGGGATGGAGCAGTTCTTC. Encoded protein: CASSLQRGMEQFF.

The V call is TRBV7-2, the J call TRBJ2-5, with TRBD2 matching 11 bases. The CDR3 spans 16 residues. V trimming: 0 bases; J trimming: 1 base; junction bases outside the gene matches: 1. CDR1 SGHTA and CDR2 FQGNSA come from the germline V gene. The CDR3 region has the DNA TGTGCCAGCAGCTTAGCGCTAGCGGGGGGCCAAGAGACCCAGTACTTC. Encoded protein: CASSLALAGGQETQYF.

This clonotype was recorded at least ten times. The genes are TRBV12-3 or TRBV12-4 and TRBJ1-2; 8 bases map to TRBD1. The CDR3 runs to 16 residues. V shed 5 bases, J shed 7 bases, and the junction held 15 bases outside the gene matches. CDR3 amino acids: CASSKKGGEDRAGYTF. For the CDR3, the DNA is TGTGCCAGCAGTAAAAAAGGGGGTGAGGACAGGGCTGGCTACACCTTC.

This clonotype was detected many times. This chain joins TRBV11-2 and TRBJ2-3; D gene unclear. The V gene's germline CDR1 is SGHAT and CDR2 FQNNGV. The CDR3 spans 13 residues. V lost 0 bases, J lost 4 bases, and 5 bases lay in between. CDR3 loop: CASSLDHPDTQYF. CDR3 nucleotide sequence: TGTGCCAGCAGCTTAGATCATCCAGATACGCAGTATTTT.

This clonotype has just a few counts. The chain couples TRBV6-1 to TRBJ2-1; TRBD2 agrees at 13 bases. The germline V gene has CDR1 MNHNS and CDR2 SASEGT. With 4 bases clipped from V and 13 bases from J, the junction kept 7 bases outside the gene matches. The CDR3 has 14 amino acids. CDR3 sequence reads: CASSVELAGGPQFF. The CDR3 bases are TGTGCCAGCAGTGTTGAACTAGCGGGAGGGCCCCAGTTCTTC.

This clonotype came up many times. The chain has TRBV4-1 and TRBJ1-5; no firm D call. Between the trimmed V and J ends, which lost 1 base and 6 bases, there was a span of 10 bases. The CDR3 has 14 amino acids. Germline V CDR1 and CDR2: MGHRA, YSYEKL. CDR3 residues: CASSQVWGGQPQHF. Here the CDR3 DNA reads TGCGCCAGCAGCCAAGTCTGGGGAGGTCAGCCCCAGCATTTT.

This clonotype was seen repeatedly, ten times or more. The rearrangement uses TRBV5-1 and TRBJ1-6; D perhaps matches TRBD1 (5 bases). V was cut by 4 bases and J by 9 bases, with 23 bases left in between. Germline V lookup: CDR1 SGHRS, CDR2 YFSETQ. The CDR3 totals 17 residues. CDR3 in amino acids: CASSPAPGTGIGSPLHF. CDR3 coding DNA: TGCGCCAGCAGCCCCGCGCCCGGGACCGGAATCGGTTCACCCCTCCACTTT.

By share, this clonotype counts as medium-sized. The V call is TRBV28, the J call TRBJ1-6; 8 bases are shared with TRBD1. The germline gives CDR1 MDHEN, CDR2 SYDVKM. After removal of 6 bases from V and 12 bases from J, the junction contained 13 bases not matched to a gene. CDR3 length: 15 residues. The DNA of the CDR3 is TGTGCCAGCAGAAGGGACAGGCGTAACCAGGAACCCCTCCACTTT. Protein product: CASRRDRRNQEPLHF.

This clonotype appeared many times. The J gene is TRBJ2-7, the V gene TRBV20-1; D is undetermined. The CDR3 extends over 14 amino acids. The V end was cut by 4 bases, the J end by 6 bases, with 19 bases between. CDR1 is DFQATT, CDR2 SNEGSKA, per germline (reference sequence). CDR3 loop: CSAKYRGVLIEQYF. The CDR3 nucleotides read TGCAGTGCTAAGTATCGTGGGGTTTTGATCGAGCAGTACTTC.

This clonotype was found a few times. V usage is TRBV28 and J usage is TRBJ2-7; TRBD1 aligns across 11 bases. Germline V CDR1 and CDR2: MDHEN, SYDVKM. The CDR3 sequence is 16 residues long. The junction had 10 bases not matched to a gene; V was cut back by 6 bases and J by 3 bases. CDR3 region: CASRPPGQGADYEQYF. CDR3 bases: TGTGCCAGCAGACCTCCCGGACAGGGGGCTGACTACGAGCAGTACTTC.

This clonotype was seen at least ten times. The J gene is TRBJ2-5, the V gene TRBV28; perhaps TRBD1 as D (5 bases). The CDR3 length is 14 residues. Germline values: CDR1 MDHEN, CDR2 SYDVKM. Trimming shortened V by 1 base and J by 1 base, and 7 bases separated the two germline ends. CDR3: CASSLSGRQETQYF. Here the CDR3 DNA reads TGTGCCAGCAGTTTATCAGGGCGCCAAGAGACCCAGTACTTC.

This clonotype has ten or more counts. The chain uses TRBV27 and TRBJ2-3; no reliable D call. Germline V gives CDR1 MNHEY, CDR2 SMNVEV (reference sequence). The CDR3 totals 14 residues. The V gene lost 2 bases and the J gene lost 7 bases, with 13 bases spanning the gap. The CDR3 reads CASSLGRPINTQYF. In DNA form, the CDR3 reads TGTGCCAGCAGTTTAGGGCGGCCGATCAATACGCAGTATTTT.